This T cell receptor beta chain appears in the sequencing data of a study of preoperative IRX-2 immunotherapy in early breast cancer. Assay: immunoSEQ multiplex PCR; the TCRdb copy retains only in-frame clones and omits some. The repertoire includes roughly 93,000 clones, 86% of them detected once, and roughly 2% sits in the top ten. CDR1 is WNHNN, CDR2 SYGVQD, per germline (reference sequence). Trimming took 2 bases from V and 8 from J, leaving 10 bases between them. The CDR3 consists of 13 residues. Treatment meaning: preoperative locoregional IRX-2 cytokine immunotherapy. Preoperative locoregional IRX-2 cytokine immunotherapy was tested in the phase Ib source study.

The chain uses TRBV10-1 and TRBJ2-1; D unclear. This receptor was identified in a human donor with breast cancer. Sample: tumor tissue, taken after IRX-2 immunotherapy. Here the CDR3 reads CASSEGGRDEQFF. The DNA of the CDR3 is TGCGCCAGCAGTGAGGGCGGCCGCGATGAGCAGTTCTTC.